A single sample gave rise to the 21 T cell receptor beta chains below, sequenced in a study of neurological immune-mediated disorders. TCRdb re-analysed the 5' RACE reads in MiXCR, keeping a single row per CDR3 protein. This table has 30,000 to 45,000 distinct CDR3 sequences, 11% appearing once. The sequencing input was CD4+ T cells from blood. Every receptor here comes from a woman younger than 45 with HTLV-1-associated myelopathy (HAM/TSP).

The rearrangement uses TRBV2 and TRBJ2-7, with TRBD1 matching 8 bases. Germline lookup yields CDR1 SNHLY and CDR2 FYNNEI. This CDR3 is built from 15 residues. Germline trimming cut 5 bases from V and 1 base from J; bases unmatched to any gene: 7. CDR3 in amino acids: CASSSGQEGSYEQYF. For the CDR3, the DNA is TGTGCCAGCAGTTCGGGACAGGAGGGATCCTACGAGCAGTACTTC.

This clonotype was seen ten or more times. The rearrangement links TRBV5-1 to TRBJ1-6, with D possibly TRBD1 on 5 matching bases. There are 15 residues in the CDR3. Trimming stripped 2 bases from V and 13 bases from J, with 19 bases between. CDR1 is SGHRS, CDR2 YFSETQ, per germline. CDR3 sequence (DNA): TGCGCCAGCAGCTTACCGGGACCGGATCATAGTCCCCTCCACTTT. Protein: CASSLPGPDHSPLHF.

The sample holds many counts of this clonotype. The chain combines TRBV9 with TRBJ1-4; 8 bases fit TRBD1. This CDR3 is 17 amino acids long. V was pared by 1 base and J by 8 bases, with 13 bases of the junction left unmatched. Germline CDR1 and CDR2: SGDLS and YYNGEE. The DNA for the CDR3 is TGTGCCAGCAGCGTATCGTCCGCACAGGGGGGACGGGAAAAACTGTTTTTT. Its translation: CASSVSSAQGGREKLFF.

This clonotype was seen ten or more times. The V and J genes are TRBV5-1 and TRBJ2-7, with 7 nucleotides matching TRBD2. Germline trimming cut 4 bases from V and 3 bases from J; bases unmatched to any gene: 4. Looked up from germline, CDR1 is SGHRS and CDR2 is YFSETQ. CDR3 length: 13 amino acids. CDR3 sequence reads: CASSRAGDYEQYF. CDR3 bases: TGCGCCAGCAGCCGCGCGGGGGACTACGAGCAGTACTTC.

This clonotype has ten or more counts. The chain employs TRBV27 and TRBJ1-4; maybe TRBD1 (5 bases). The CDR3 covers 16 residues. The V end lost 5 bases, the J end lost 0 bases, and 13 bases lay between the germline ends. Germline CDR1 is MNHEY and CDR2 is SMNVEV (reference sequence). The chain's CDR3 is CASSPRGLPTNEKLFF. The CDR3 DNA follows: TGTGCCAGCAGTCCGAGGGGCCTGCCAACTAATGAAAAACTGTTTTTT. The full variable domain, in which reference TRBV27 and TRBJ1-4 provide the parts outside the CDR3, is EAQVTQNPRYLITVTGKKLTVTCSQNMNHEYMSWYRQDPGLGLRQIYYSMNVEVTDKGDVPEGYKVSRKEKRNFPLILESPSPNQTSLYFCASSPRGLPTNEKLFFGSGTQLSVL.

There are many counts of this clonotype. This CDR3 is CASSLVSDRGSGNTIYF. The CDR3 DNA reads TGCGCCAGCAGCTTGGTGTCGGACAGGGGAAGTGGAAACACCATATATTTT. The V gene is TRBV5-1, the J gene TRBJ1-3, with 9 bases aligning to TRBD1. V was clipped by 0 bases and J by 3 bases; unmatched bases: 7. This CDR3 contains 17 residues. Germline CDR1 and CDR2: SGHRS and YFSETQ. Combining the CDR3 with reference TRBV5-1 and TRBJ1-3 gives the whole variable domain KAGVTQTPRYLIKTRGQQVTLSCSPISGHRSVSWYQQTPGQGLQFLFEYFSETQRNKGNFPGRFSGRQFSNSRSEMNVSTLELGDSALYLCASSLVSDRGSGNTIYFGEGSWLTVV.

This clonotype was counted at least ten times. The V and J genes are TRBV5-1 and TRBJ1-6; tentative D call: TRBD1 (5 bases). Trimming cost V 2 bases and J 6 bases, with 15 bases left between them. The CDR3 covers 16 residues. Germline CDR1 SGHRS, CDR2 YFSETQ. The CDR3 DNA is TGCGCCAGCAGCTTTGAGGGGCAGGAAGGTAATTCACCCCTCCACTTT. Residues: CASSFEGQEGNSPLHF.

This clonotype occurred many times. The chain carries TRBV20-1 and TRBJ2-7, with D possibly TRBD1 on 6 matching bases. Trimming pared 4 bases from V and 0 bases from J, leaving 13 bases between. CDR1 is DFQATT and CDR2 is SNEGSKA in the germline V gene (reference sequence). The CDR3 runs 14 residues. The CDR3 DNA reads TGCAGTGCTACTCAGGGGACAAGCTCCTACGAGCAGTACTTC. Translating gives CSATQGTSSYEQYF.

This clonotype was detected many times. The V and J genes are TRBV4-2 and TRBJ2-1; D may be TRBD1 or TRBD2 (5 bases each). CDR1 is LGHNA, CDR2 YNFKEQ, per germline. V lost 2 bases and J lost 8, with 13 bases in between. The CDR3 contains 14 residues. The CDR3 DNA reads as TGTGCCAGCAGCCAACCCGGGGCAGGGTATGAGCAGTTCTTC. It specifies CASSQPGAGYEQFF.

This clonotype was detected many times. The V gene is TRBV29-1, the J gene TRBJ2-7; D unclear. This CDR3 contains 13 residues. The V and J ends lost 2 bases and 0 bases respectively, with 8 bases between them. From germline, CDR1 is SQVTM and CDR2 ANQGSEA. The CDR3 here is CSVEFRSSYEQYF. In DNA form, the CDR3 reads TGCAGCGTTGAATTCAGGAGCTCCTACGAGCAGTACTTC.

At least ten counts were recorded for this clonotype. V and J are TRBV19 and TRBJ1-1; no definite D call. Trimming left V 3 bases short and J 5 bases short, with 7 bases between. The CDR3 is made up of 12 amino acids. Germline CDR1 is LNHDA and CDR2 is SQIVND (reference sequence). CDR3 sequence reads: CASSIIGTEAFF. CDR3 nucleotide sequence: TGTGCCAGTAGTATTATAGGTACTGAAGCTTTCTTT.

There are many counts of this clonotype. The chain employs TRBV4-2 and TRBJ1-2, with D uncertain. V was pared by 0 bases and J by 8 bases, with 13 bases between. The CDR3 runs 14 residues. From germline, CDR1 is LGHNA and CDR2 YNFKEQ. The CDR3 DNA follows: TGTGCCAGCAGCCAAGAATACAACGGCAAAGGCTACACCTTC. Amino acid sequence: CASSQEYNGKGYTF.

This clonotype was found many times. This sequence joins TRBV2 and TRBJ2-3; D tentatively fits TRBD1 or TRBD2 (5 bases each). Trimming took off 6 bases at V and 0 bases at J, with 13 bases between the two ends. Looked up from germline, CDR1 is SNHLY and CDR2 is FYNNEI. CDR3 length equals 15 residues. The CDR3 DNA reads TGTGCCAGCAGCCCCCGGGGCTCTAGCACAGATACGCAGTATTTT. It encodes CASSPRGSSTDTQYF. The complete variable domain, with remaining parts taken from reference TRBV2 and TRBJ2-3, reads EPEVTQTPSHQVTQMGQEVILRCVPISNHLYFYWYRQILGQKVEFLVSFYNNEISEKSEIFDDQFSVERPDGSNFTLKIRSTKLEDSAMYFCASSPRGSSTDTQYFGPGTRLTVL.

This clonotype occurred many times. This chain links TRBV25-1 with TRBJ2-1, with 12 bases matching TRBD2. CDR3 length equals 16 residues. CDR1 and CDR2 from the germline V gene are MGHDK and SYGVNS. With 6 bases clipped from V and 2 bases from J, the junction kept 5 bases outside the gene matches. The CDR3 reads CASRPSGGAPYNEQFF. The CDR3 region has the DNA TGTGCCAGCAGACCTAGCGGGGGGGCCCCCTACAATGAGCAGTTCTTC.

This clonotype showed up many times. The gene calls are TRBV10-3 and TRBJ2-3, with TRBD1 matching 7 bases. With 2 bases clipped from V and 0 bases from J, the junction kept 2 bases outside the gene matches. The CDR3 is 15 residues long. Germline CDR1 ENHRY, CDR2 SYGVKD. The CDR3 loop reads CAISEGTASTDTQYF. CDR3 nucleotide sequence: TGTGCCATCAGTGAGGGGACAGCTAGCACAGATACGCAGTATTTT.

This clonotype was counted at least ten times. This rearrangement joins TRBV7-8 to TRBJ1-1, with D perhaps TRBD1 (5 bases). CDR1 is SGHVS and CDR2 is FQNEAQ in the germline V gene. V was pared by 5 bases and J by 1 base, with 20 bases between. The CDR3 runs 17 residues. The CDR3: CASSPGGGPFGNTEAFF. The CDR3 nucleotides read TGTGCCAGCAGCCCCGGGGGAGGGCCTTTCGGGAACACTGAAGCTTTCTTT.

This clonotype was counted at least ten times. In DNA, the CDR3 is TGCGCCAGCAGCTCCTCCTACGAGCAGTACTTC. This translates into CASSSSYEQYF. The chain carries TRBV5-1 and TRBJ2-7; D uncertain. The CDR3 has 11 residues. V lost 3 bases and J lost 0, with 1 base in between. Germline V CDR1 and CDR2: SGHRS, YFSETQ.

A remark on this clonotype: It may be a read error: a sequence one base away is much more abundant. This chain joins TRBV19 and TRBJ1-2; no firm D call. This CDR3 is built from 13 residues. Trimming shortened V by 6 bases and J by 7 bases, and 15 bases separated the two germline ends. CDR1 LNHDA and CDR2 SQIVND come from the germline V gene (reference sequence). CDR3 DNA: TGTGCCAGTAGCGTTTGTTCGGTTGTTGGCTACACCTTC. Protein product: CASSVCSVVGYTF. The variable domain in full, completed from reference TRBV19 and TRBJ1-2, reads DGGITQSPKYLFRKEGQNVTLSCEQNLNHDAMYWYRQDPGQGLRLIYYSQIVNDFQKGDIAEGYSVSREKKESFPLTVTSAQKNPTAFYLCASSVCSVVGYTFGSGTRLTVV.

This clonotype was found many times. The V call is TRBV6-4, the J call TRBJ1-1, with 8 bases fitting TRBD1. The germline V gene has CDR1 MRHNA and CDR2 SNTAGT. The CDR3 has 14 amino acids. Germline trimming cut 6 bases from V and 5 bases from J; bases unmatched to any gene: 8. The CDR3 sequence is CASRMDRVGTEAFF. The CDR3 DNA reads TGTGCCAGCAGAATGGACAGGGTTGGGACTGAAGCTTTCTTT.

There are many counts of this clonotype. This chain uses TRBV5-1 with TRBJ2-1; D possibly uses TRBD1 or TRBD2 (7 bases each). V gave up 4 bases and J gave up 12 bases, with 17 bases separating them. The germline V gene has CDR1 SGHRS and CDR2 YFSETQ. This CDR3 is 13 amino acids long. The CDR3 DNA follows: TGCGCCAGCAGCCCTTTCGCAGGGGGGGGGCAGTTCTTC. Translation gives CASSPFAGGGQFF.

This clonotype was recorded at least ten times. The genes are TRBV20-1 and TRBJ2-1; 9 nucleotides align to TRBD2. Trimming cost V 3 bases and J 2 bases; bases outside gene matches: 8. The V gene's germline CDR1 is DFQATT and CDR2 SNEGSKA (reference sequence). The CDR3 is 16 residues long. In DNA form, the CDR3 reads TGCAGTGCTAGCCAACCGCGGGGGGGCCCCTACAATGAGCAGTTCTTC. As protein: CSASQPRGGPYNEQFF.